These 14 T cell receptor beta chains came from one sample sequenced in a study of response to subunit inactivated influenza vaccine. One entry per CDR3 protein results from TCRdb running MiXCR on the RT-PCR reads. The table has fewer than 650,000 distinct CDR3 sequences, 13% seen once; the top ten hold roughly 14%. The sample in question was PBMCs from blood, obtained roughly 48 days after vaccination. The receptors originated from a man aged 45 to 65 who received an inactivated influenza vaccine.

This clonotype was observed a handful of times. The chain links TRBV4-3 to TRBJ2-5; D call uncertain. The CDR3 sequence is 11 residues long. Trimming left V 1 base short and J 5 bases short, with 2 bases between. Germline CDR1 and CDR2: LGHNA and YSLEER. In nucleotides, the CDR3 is TGCGCCAGCAGCCAAGCTGAGACCCAGTACTTC. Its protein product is CASSQAETQYF.

CDR3 nucleotide sequence: TGTGCCATCAGTTCGGGACTAGCGGGACCGCGGGGCGAGCAGTACTTC. Amino acids: CAISSGLAGPRGEQYF. The genes are TRBV10-3 and TRBJ2-7; TRBD2 matches at 13 bases. V was clipped by 5 bases and J by 6 bases; unmatched bases: 10. This CDR3 comprises 16 residues. CDR1 is ENHRY and CDR2 is SYGVKD in the germline V gene.

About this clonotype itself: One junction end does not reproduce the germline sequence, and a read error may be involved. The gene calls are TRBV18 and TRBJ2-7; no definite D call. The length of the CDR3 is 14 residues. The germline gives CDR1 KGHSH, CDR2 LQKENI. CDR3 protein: CASSGQQPSNEQYF. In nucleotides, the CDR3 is TGTGCCAGCTCTGGGCAGCAACCCTCCAACGAGCAGTACTTC.

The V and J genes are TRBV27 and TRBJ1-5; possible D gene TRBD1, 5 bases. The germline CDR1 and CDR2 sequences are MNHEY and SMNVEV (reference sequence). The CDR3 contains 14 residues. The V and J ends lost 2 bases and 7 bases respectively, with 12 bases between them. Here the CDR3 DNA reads TGTGCCAGCAGTTTAAGGAGAAGGGACCAGCCCCAGCATTTT. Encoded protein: CASSLRRRDQPQHF.

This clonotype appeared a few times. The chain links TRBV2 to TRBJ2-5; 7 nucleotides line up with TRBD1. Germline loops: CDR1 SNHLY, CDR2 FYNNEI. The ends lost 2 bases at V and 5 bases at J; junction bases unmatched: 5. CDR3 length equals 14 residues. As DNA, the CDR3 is TGTGCCAGCAGTGAATTTACAGGGGTGGAGACCCAGTACTTC. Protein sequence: CASSEFTGVETQYF.

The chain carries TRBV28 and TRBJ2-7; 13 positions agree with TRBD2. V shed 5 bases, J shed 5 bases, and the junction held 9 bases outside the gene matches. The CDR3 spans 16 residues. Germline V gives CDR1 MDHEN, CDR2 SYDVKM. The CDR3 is CASSPSRLAGGNEQYF. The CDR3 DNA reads TGTGCCAGCAGTCCCTCCCGACTAGCGGGGGGCAACGAGCAGTACTTC.

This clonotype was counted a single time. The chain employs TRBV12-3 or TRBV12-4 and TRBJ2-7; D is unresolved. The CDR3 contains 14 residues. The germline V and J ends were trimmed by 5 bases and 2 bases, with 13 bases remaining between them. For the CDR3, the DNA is TGTGCCAGCAGTAAGTCCAGCATGACCTACGAGCAGTACTTC. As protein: CASSKSSMTYEQYF.

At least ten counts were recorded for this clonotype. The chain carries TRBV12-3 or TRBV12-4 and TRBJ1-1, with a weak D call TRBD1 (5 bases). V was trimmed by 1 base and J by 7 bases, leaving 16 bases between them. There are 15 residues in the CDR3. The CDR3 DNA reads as TGTGCCAGCAGTTTAGGAGGCTCGGGGGTTGGTGAAGCTTTCTTT. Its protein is CASSLGGSGVGEAFF.

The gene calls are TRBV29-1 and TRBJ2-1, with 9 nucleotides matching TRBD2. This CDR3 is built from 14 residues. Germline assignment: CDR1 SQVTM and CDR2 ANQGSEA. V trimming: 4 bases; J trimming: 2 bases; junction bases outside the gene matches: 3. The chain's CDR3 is CSVGLAGTYNEQFF. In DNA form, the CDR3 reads TGCAGCGTTGGGCTAGCGGGAACCTACAATGAGCAGTTCTTC.

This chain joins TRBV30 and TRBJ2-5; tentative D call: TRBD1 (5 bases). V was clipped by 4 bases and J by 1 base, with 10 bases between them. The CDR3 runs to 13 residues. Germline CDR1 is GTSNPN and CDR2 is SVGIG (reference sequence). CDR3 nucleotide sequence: TGTGCCTGGATCCGACAGTCCCAAGAGACCCAGTACTTC. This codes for CAWIRQSQETQYF. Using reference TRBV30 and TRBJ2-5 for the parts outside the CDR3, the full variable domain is SQTIHQWPATLVQPVGSPLSLECTVEGTSNPNLYWYRQAAGRGLQLLFYSVGIGQISSEVPQNLSASRPQDRQFILSSKKLLLSDSGFYLCAWIRQSQETQYFGPGTRLLVL.

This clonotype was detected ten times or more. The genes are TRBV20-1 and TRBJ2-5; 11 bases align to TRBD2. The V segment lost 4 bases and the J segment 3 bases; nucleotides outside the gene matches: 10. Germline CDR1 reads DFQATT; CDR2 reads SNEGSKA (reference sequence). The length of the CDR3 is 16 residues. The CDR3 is CSAKKFSGRAEETQYF. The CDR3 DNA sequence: TGCAGTGCTAAAAAATTTAGCGGGAGGGCCGAAGAGACCCAGTACTTC.

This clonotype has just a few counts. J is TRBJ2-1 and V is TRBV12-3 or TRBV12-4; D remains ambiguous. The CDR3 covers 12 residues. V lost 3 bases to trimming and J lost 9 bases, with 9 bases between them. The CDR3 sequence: CASSFLGLEQFF. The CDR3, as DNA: TGTGCCAGCAGTTTTCTCGGTCTTGAGCAGTTCTTC.

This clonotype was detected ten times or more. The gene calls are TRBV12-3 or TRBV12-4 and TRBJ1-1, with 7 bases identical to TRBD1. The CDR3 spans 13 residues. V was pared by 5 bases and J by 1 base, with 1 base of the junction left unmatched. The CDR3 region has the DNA TGTGCCAGCAGTAGGACAGGGAACACTGAAGCTTTCTTT. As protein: CASSRTGNTEAFF.

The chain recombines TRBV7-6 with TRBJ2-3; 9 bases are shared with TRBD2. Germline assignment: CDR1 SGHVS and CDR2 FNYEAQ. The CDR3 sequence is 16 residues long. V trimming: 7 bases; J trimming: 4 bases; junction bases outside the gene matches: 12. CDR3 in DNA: TGTGCCAGCACCACGGAAGCGGGGGGTATCGCAGATACGCAGTATTTT. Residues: CASTTEAGGIADTQYF.